The rows below give T cell receptor beta chains drawn from one sample of a study of blood T cell repertoires in COVID-19. Using immunoSEQ multiplex PCR, the repertoire was profiled, and TCRdb retains in-frame clones only, with some absent. The table shows 120,000 or so clones, with roughly 85% occurring only once. Sequencing input: peripheral blood. Receptors were obtained from a man older than 75 with active or convalescent COVID-19. Both conserved end residues are part of each CDR3. D genes are given only for firm matches. Expanded clones get a size class; other rows say once, few or many, or leave the size out.

CDR3 protein	CDR3 DNA	J gene	V gene	D gene	clone size
CATSAAGGGGTEAFF	TGCGCCACCTCCGCCGCAGGGGGCGGTGGAACTGAAGCTTTCTTT	TRBJ1-1	TRBV5-1	TRBD1	few
CASSLGVADEKLFF	TGTGCCAGCAGCTTAGGGGTGGCGGATGAAAAACTGTTTTTT	TRBJ1-4	TRBV7-9	NA	NA
CASSSPIRGPVRSPLHF	TGTGCCAGCAGTTCGCCGATCAGGGGGCCAGTAAGGTCACCCCTCCACTTT	TRBJ1-6	TRBV27	TRBD1	NA
CASSSQGRQPQHF	TGTGCCAGCAGCTCTCAGGGTCGTCAGCCCCAGCATTTT	TRBJ1-5	TRBV7-2	NA	NA
CASSSRVQTYEQYF	TGCGCCAGCAGCTCGCGGGTTCAGACTTACGAGCAGTACTTC	TRBJ2-7	TRBV5-1	NA	NA
CASSLGWYRGPGELFF	TGTGCCAGCAGCTTGGGTTGGTACAGGGGTCCCGGGGAGCTGTTTTTT	TRBJ2-2	TRBV5-6	TRBD1	once
CASSYSGTEQETQYF	TGTGCCAGCTCCTATTCCGGGACAGAACAAGAGACCCAGTACTTC	TRBJ2-5	TRBV11-3	TRBD1	NA
CASSQDRSTYNSPLHF	TGTGCCAGCAGTCAGGACAGATCTACCTATAATTCACCCCTCCACTTT	TRBJ1-6	TRBV14	NA	NA
CASSPRGTSYNEQFF	TGTGCCAGCAGCCCCCGCGGTACCTCCTACAATGAGCAGTTCTTC	TRBJ2-1	TRBV7-9	NA	NA
CASSVGEKAEAFF	TGTGCCAGCAGCGTAGGGGAGAAGGCTGAAGCTTTCTTT	TRBJ1-1	TRBV9	NA	NA
CASSPGQGANTGELFF	TGTGCCAGCAGCCCAGGACAGGGTGCGAACACCGGGGAGCTGTTTTTT	TRBJ2-2	TRBV5-5	TRBD1	once
CASSLDLAGAGGEQFF	TGTGCCAGCAGCTTGGATCTAGCGGGGGCCGGGGGTGAGCAGTTCTTC	TRBJ2-1	TRBV5-5	TRBD2	NA
CASSQGTLSYEQYF	TGTGCCAGCTCACAAGGGACACTCTCCTACGAGCAGTACTTC	TRBJ2-7	TRBV18	NA	NA
CASSLAAGRYNEQFF	TGTGCCAGCAGCTTAGCGGCAGGGCGCTACAATGAGCAGTTCTTC	TRBJ2-1	TRBV7-2	NA	NA
CSLRGQAGRTDTQYF	TGCAGTCTGAGGGGACAGGCGGGGCGCACAGATACGCAGTATTTT	TRBJ2-3	TRBV29-1	TRBD1	NA
CSASATSGHSEQYF	TGCAGTGCTAGTGCAACTAGCGGACACAGCGAGCAGTACTTC	TRBJ2-7	TRBV20-1	TRBD2	NA
CASRPASGTGFTDTQYF	TGTGCCAGTAGACCAGCTTCCGGGACAGGGTTCACAGATACGCAGTATTTT	TRBJ2-3	TRBV19	TRBD1	NA
CASSLAERGTQYF	TGTGCCAGCAGCTTAGCAGAGAGAGGGACCCAGTACTTC	TRBJ2-5	TRBV11-3	NA	NA
CASSPRTDISGANVLTF	TGCGCCAGCAGCCCCCGGACAGATATCTCTGGGGCCAACGTCCTGACTTTC	TRBJ2-6	TRBV4-1	NA	NA
CASSPNRVTGANVLTF	TGTGCCAGCAGCCCAAACCGAGTGACTGGGGCCAACGTCCTGACTTTC	TRBJ2-6	TRBV3-1/TRBV3-2	NA	NA
CASSSDRGGKNIQYF	TGCGCCAGCAGCTCCGACAGGGGGGGCAAAAACATTCAGTACTTC	TRBJ2-4	TRBV4-3	TRBD1	NA
CASSSPTSGTYNEQFF	TGTGCCAGCAGTTCCCCGACTAGCGGGACCTACAATGAGCAGTTCTTC	TRBJ2-1	TRBV5-4	TRBD2	NA
CASSPLAVLQETQYF	TGTGCCAGCAGCCCACTAGCGGTCCTCCAAGAGACCCAGTACTTC	TRBJ2-5	TRBV3-1/TRBV3-2	TRBD2	NA
CASSPLQDGYNSPLHF	TGTGCCAGCAGCCCCCTCCAAGACGGGTATAATTCACCCCTCCACTTT	TRBJ1-6	TRBV7-9	NA	NA
CASSLQEGTNTEAFF	TGCGCCAGCAGCTTGCAGGAGGGAACGAACACTGAAGCTTTCTTT	TRBJ1-1	TRBV5-1	NA	NA
CASSLAVRRNTEAFF	TGTGCCAGCAGCTTAGCGGTCAGAAGGAACACTGAAGCTTTCTTT	TRBJ1-1	TRBV7-2	NA	once
CASSRDPAGNGYGYTF	TGTGCCAGCAGCCGCGATCCCGCAGGGAACGGCTATGGCTACACCTTC	TRBJ1-2	TRBV11-2	NA	NA
CASSPRGAETQYF	TGTGCCAGCAGCCCTCGGGGGGCGGAGACCCAGTACTTC	TRBJ2-5	TRBV7-8	NA	NA
CASSRGGGEGYTF	TGTGCCAGCAGCCGCGGTGGAGGGGAGGGCTACACCTTC	TRBJ1-2	TRBV7-2	NA	NA
CASSQAGTGGAETQYF	TGTGCCAGCAGCCAGGCCGGGACAGGGGGCGCGGAGACCCAGTACTTC	TRBJ2-5	TRBV5-4	TRBD1	once
CAVRDRYNSPLHF	TGTGCCGTCCGGGACAGATATAATTCACCCCTCCACTTT	TRBJ1-6	TRBV5-3	TRBD1	NA
CASSLAGGPRGYTF	TGTGCCAGCAGCTTAGCGGGGGGGCCGCGTGGCTACACCTTC	TRBJ1-2	TRBV7-9	NA	few
CASSLGGAPLYEQYF	TGTGCCAGCAGTTTAGGAGGGGCGCCCCTCTACGAGCAGTACTTC	TRBJ2-7	TRBV28	NA	NA
CASSSSSDQSSYEQYF	TGTGCCAGCTCATCATCTAGCGACCAGAGCTCCTACGAGCAGTACTTC	TRBJ2-7	TRBV18	NA	NA
CASRRDREPDTQYF	TGCGCCAGCAGACGCGACAGGGAGCCAGATACGCAGTATTTT	TRBJ2-3	TRBV4-3	TRBD1	NA
CASSYSAGQGREKLFF	TGCGCCAGCAGTTACTCTGCGGGACAGGGACGAGAAAAACTGTTTTTT	TRBJ1-4	TRBV4-1	TRBD1	NA
CAIMGRPNSPLHF	TGTGCCATCATGGGGCGTCCGAATTCACCCCTCCACTTT	TRBJ1-6	TRBV10-3	NA	NA
CASSLAWASGTVDTQYF	TGTGCCAGCAGCTTAGCGTGGGCTAGCGGGACGGTAGATACGCAGTATTTT	TRBJ2-3	TRBV7-2	TRBD2	NA
CASSDGTSGRIGYEQYF	TGTGCCAGCAGCGACGGGACTAGCGGGAGGATCGGCTACGAGCAGTACTTC	TRBJ2-7	TRBV7-9	TRBD2	few